What follows describes a single T cell receptor beta chain. Which antigen it targets is not known. Nothing much larger sits one base from this clone, and base qualities are not available. The data originate from a study of T cell repertoires in urothelial bladder cancer (dated by TCRdb to the late 2010s). With respect to the entire study: Of the roughly twelve resected lesions, three were clinical stage cT0, three were cTa, three were cT1, and three were cT2 or greater. The study compared TCR repertoire clonality in bladder tumors with that in benign bladder inflammation. Over ten patients with bladder lesions undergoing transurethral resection were identified prospectively. Around twelve resected bladder lesions, made up of urothelial carcinoma (UC+) and benign (UC-) specimens, were studied.

The immunoSEQ assay was used to sequence the CDR3 region of the TCR beta chain. As for how the authors treated the data: For every specimen, the T-cell fraction, clonal dominance and maximum TCR clone frequency were calculated. The table comes from immuneACCESS by way of TCRdb, which keeps in-frame sequences with V and J called. Part of the clones is missing from these tables; in studies checked, under half for an unresolved V gene and the rest for unknown reasons. V and J calls and clone size come straight from that table; D and trimming were deduced from the DNA. The sample contains about 13,000 clones, 60% to 70% of them found a single time. The top ten hold under 10% of the sample. General study outcomes and caveats: In carcinoma specimens, up to roughly 17% of infiltrating lymphocytes were accounted for by a single T-cell clone, compared with 2% to 2.5% in benign specimens. A median tumor infiltrating lymphocyte percentage of under 2.5% was observed in carcinoma specimens, compared with 9.5% to 15% in benign specimens. Urothelial carcinoma specimens contained fewer T cells than benign specimens, with a median of around 5,600 versus 24,000.

Specimens of bladder lesions were obtained during transurethral resection and kept at -80C. DNA was isolated from bladder specimens obtained during transurethral resection. CDR1 and CDR2 are drawn from the germline V gene (reference sequence): MNHEY, SMNVEV. Spanning cysteine to phenylalanine, the CDR3 consists of 16 amino acids. Of all the DNA, just the CDR3 is kept, 48 bases in frame from base 1. V is clipped by 5 bases and J by 0 bases, and the sequence between their germline boundaries is 11 bases long. The TCR comes from a human donor with urothelial carcinoma. Sequenced input: tumor-infiltrating cells from bladder cancer. The chain couples TRBV27 to TRBJ1-6, with no D gene named confidently. The nucleotide sequence is TGTGCCAGCAGTCCCGACTTGGTCTCCTATAATTCACCCCTCCACTTT. This encodes CASSPDLVSYNSPLHF.